The present TCR beta chain was sequenced within a study of cytomegalovirus exposure and HLA in healthy donors. General observations from the study: A few CMV-associated chains were confirmed in vitro to be specific for CMV antigens. Looking again later, the authors saw that most CMV-associated TCR beta chains seemed HLA-restricted. A missense DCLRE1C variant was associated with V- and J-gene trimming of TCR beta chains in a later analysis, and an independent cohort replicated the association.

This CDR3 is 17 amino acids long. Deletions cut 4 bases from V and 3 bases from J, with 21 bases between. Germline V lookup: CDR1 MNHNS, CDR2 SASEGT. Primers for the PCR totalled 60 Vbeta and 13 Jbeta. The repertoire was sequenced with immunoSEQ multiplex PCR; TCRdb's copy has only in-frame clones and lacks some. This sample has 150,000 to 250,000 clones; 82% occur once, and the top ten carry roughly 6%. Worth noting for this clone: No antigen is known for it.

Input material: PBMCs. V and J are TRBV6-1 and TRBJ1-1, with no clear D. The receptor was isolated from a woman aged 45-59 years in good health and CMV-seropositive. The CDR3, as DNA: TGTGCCAGCAGTGGACCGCGCCTGGACGGAGGCCACACTGAAGCTTTCTTT. Amino acids: CASSGPRLDGGHTEAFF.